The text below deals with one T cell receptor (beta chain). The antigen is unknown. The data are from a study of cytomegalovirus exposure and HLA in healthy donors. About the study: Around 87 million unique TCRs, all from HLA-typed donors, were included in an early release of the data. Notes on the study in general: As a later analysis revealed, most CMV-associated TCR beta chains appeared HLA-restricted. The authors assumed roughly uniform sequencing depth across donors for presence/absence analyses.

The PCR ran on 60 Vbeta and 13 Jbeta primers. Generated by immunoSEQ multiplex PCR, the TCRdb table keeps only in-frame clones and is missing some. The table lists 35,000 to 55,000 clones, around 62% of them singletons. There are 17 residues in the CDR3. There was no recording of CMV serostatus for this donor. This receptor was obtained from a human donor in good health. Sample: PBMCs. The V gene is TRBV21-1, the J gene TRBJ1-2. TRBV21-1 is recorded as a pseudogene. CDR3 sequence (DNA): TGTGCCAGCAGCACACAAAACCCTAAGGCGGGCCCCTATGGCTACACCTTC. The encoded protein is CASSTQNPKAGPYGYTF.